This T cell receptor beta chain was observed in a study of cytomegalovirus exposure and HLA in healthy donors. Data came from immunoSEQ multiplex PCR; TCRdb stores just in-frame clones and leaves some out. The sample has 67,000 or so clones; just under 95% are singletons. CDR1 LGHNA and CDR2 YNFKEQ come from the germline V gene. This CDR3 comprises 15 residues. Trimming took 0 bases from V and 0 from J, leaving 6 bases between them. The sequence came from a young man in good health and CMV-seropositive. The chain carries TRBV4-2 and TRBJ2-1; no clear D. The specimen was PBMCs. This CDR3 is CASSQDPGSYNEQFF. Here the CDR3 DNA reads TGTGCCAGCAGCCAAGACCCAGGCTCCTACAATGAGCAGTTCTTC.